This is a list of T cell receptor beta chains from one sample in a study of blood T cell repertoires in COVID-19. Repertoires were generated with immunoSEQ multiplex PCR, while TCRdb's copy carries only in-frame clones and drops some. Among 140,000 to 150,000 clones, approximately 85% were seen once, and the ten largest hold approximately 8%. Sequenced: peripheral blood. The receptors come from a woman in her sixties or seventies with COVID-19, enrolled during active disease. Both conserved end residues are part of each CDR3. A D gene is named only where the DNA matches it firmly. Clone size is shown for a subset of rows, as once, few, many or a class of expanded clone.

V	size	D	J	CDR3	DNA
TRBV30	.	TRBD2	TRBJ2-1	CAFDAGGDNEQFF	TGTGCCTTTGATGCCGGGGGGGACAATGAGCAGTTCTTC
TRBV10-3	.	.	TRBJ2-7	CATTSSYEQYF	TGTGCCACCACTTCGTCCTACGAGCAGTACTTC
TRBV5-4	.	TRBD1	TRBJ1-1	CASSQQGAGTEAFF	TGTGCCAGCAGCCAGCAGGGGGCAGGCACTGAAGCTTTCTTT
TRBV6-4	.	.	TRBJ1-4	CASSDRPGGGEKLFF	TGTGCCAGCAGTGACCGGCCGGGGGGCGGTGAAAAACTGTTTTTT
TRBV19	.	.	TRBJ1-6	CASRGVRDSPLHF	TGTGCCAGTAGGGGAGTCCGGGATTCACCCCTCCACTTT
TRBV3-1/TRBV3-2	.	.	TRBJ1-2	CASSQGEGLGGYTF	TGTGCCAGCAGCCAAGGGGAGGGGTTGGGTGGCTACACCTTC
TRBV7-9	.	TRBD2	TRBJ2-5	CASSPVAGGPQTQYF	TGTGCCAGCAGCCCCGTAGCGGGGGGGCCTCAGACCCAGTACTTC
TRBV7-8	.	.	TRBJ1-1	CASSLVTNTEAFF	TGTGCCAGCAGCTTAGTAACTAACACTGAAGCTTTCTTT
TRBV5-8	.	.	TRBJ2-5	CASSSKTGQETQYF	TGTGCCAGCAGCTCGAAGACAGGACAAGAGACCCAGTACTTC
TRBV2	once	.	TRBJ1-1	CASRRVTEAFF	TGTGCCAGCAGGCGGGTCACTGAAGCTTTCTTT
TRBV7-9	few	TRBD1	TRBJ2-2	CASSRYRGQGSHTGELFF	TGTGCCAGCAGCCGTTATCGGGGACAGGGCTCTCACACCGGGGAGCTGTTTTTT
TRBV27	.	.	TRBJ1-2	CASSLNFRGGSNGYTF	TGTGCCAGCAGTTTAAACTTTCGGGGGGGCTCAAATGGCTACACCTTC
TRBV30	few	.	TRBJ1-2	CAWSVGGGDGYTF	TGTGCCTGGAGTGTTGGGGGAGGGGATGGCTACACCTTC
TRBV30	.	.	TRBJ2-2	CAWRLTSRLVGELFF	TGTGCCTGGAGGCTTACTAGCCGCTTGGTCGGGGAGCTGTTTTTT
TRBV5-1	.	.	TRBJ1-2	CASSIGQSGYTF	TGCGCCAGCAGCATAGGACAATCTGGCTACACCTTC
TRBV27	.	TRBD1	TRBJ1-5	CASRLGTGGAHSNQPQHF	TGTGCCAGCAGGCTTGGGACAGGGGGGGCCCATAGCAATCAGCCCCAGCATTTT
TRBV9	once	TRBD1	TRBJ1-4	CASSPQTGANEKLFF	TGTGCCAGCAGCCCTCAGACAGGGGCGAACGAAAAACTGTTTTTT
TRBV14	.	.	TRBJ1-4	CASSQDPWGSGDPNEKLFF	TGTGCCAGCAGCCAAGATCCCTGGGGGTCAGGGGATCCGAATGAAAAACTGTTTTTT
TRBV7-6	.	TRBD1	TRBJ1-1	CASSQKGTGGTEAFF	TGTGCCAGCAGCCAAAAGGGGACAGGGGGCACTGAAGCTTTCTTT
TRBV6-2/TRBV6-3	.	TRBD1	TRBJ2-3	CASSYSGQGGVDTQYF	TGTGCCAGCAGTTACTCGGGACAGGGTGGCGTAGATACGCAGTATTTT
TRBV10-3	.	TRBD2	TRBJ2-3	CAISESRTSGDTQYF	TGTGCCATCAGTGAGTCAAGGACTAGCGGAGATACGCAGTATTTT
TRBV14	.	.	TRBJ1-3	CASSQDLYRASGNTIYF	TGTGCCAGCAGCCAAGATCTTTACAGAGCCTCTGGAAACACCATATATTTT
TRBV18	.	TRBD1	TRBJ1-1	CASSPGEGAATEAFF	TGTGCCAGCTCACCAGGAGAGGGGGCGGCCACTGAAGCTTTCTTT
TRBV19	.	.	TRBJ2-5	CASSIAGLRRETQYF	TGTGCCAGTAGTATAGCGGGACTTCGGAGAGAGACCCAGTACTTC
TRBV30	many	.	TRBJ1-6	CAWEGLYNSPLHF	TGTGCCTGGGAGGGACTTTATAATTCACCCCTCCACTTT
TRBV11-1	.	.	TRBJ2-3	CASSAGTDLFTDTQYF	TGTGCCAGCAGCGCGGGGACAGACCTATTCACAGATACGCAGTATTTT
TRBV14	.	TRBD2	TRBJ2-3	CASSQRLAGASTDTQYF	TGTGCCAGCAGCCAGAGACTAGCGGGGGCTAGCACAGATACGCAGTATTTT
TRBV9	once	.	TRBJ1-1	CASSVGPENTEAFF	TGTGCCAGCAGCGTAGGTCCAGAGAACACTGAAGCTTTCTTT
TRBV5-1	.	.	TRBJ2-5	CASSSGGETQYF	TGCGCCAGCAGCAGCGGAGGCGAGACCCAGTACTTC
TRBV5-5	.	.	TRBJ1-4	CASTNGGARLATNEKLFF	TGTGCCAGCACCAACGGCGGGGCCAGACTTGCAACTAATGAAAAACTGTTTTTT
TRBV5-6	.	TRBD2	TRBJ2-1	CASSSLAGAFYNEQFF	TGTGCCAGCAGCTCCTTAGCGGGGGCCTTTTACAATGAGCAGTTCTTC
TRBV6-2/TRBV6-3	.	.	TRBJ2-7	CASSYGSVVYEQYF	TGTGCCAGCAGTTACGGGAGCGTGGTCTACGAGCAGTACTTC
TRBV29-1	.	TRBD2	TRBJ2-5	CSVGVAGGRETQYF	TGCAGCGTTGGGGTAGCGGGGGGCCGGGAGACCCAGTACTTC
TRBV5-8	.	TRBD2	TRBJ2-5	CASSSERGATLAQYF	TGTGCCAGCAGCTCTGAGCGGGGGGCCACGTTGGCCCAGTACTTC
TRBV7-9	.	TRBD1	TRBJ2-5	CASSPDRVQETQYF	TGTGCCAGCAGCCCTGACAGGGTACAAGAGACCCAGTACTTC
TRBV15	.	TRBD1	TRBJ2-7	CATSLYQGASYEQYF	TGTGCCACCAGTCTCTATCAGGGGGCTTCCTACGAGCAGTACTTC
TRBV3-1/TRBV3-2	few	TRBD1	TRBJ2-3	CASSPRDRGRETQYF	TGTGCCAGCAGCCCGCGGGACAGGGGGCGCGAGACGCAGTATTTT
TRBV6-2/TRBV6-3	.	.	TRBJ2-5	CASSYQDKTQYF	TGTGCCAGCAGTTATCAGGATAAGACCCAGTACTTC
TRBV7-2	once	TRBD1	TRBJ1-1	CASSLAGTGGTEAFF	TGTGCCAGCAGCTTAGCGGGGACAGGGGGCACTGAAGCTTTCTTT
TRBV6-5	.	TRBD1	TRBJ2-7	CASSRDRGHEQYF	TGTGCCAGCAGTCGCGACAGGGGACACGAGCAGTACTTC
TRBV29-1	.	.	TRBJ1-1	CSVGPGLNTEAFF	TGCAGCGTTGGGCCGGGTTTGAACACTGAAGCTTTCTTT
TRBV3-1/TRBV3-2	.	TRBD1	TRBJ1-3	CASSQGDGTGRMLGNTIYF	TGTGCCAGCAGCCAAGGAGATGGGACAGGGAGGATGCTTGGAAACACCATATATTTT
TRBV6-1	.	.	TRBJ2-1	CASSEEISGGLEQFF	TGTGCCAGCAGTGAAGAGATTAGCGGCGGATTGGAGCAGTTCTTC
TRBV12-3/TRBV12-4	.	TRBD1	TRBJ1-2	CASSLTGDYGYTF	TGTGCCAGCAGTCTGACAGGGGACTATGGCTACACCTTC
TRBV5-1	once	.	TRBJ2-3	CASSFDGIRGSTDTQYF	TGCGCCAGCAGCTTTGATGGTATCAGGGGTAGCACAGATACGCAGTATTTT
TRBV6-4	.	TRBD1	TRBJ1-5	CASSVDRVQPQHF	TGTGCCAGCAGTGTGGACAGGGTTCAGCCCCAGCATTTT
TRBV15	.	TRBD2	TRBJ2-3	CATSLASGGGTDTQYF	TGTGCCACCAGCTTAGCTAGCGGGGGGGGCACAGATACGCAGTATTTT
TRBV19	.	.	TRBJ1-1	CASKRGGAENTEAFF	TGTGCCAGTAAAAGGGGAGGGGCGGAAAACACTGAAGCTTTCTTT
TRBV9	.	TRBD2	TRBJ2-1	CASTDPTSGIYNEQFF	TGTGCCAGCACCGACCCCACTAGCGGCATCTACAATGAGCAGTTCTTC
TRBV14	.	.	TRBJ1-1	CASSRSRGGETEAFF	TGTGCCAGCAGCCGCTCCCGGGGAGGGGAGACTGAAGCTTTCTTT
TRBV5-4	.	TRBD1	TRBJ1-1	CASSFGTGGTEAFF	TGTGCCAGCAGCTTCGGGACAGGGGGCACTGAAGCTTTCTTT
TRBV11-3	once	.	TRBJ2-7	CASSPYDSSYEQYF	TGTGCCAGCAGCCCCTACGACAGCTCCTACGAGCAGTACTTC
TRBV4-2	.	TRBD2	TRBJ2-1	CASYGGGSGEQFF	TGTGCCAGTTACGGCGGGGGGTCGGGTGAGCAGTTCTTC
TRBV7-8	.	TRBD1	TRBJ1-6	CASSFNGAATGVNSPLHF	TGTGCCAGCAGCTTCAATGGGGCGGCAACAGGGGTTAATTCACCCCTCCACTTT
TRBV27	.	TRBD2	TRBJ2-5	CASRTLSGGAFETQYF	TGTGCCAGCAGGACTCTTAGCGGGGGGGCCTTTGAGACCCAGTACTTC